This is a list of T cell receptor beta chains from one sample in a study of blood T cell repertoires in COVID-19. The table came from immunoSEQ multiplex PCR; TCRdb's copy has only in-frame clones and leaves some out. The sample has about 170,000 clones; 87% are singletons. Sequenced material: peripheral blood. The receptors derive from a man aged 18-30 years with active or convalescent COVID-19. Each CDR3 is given with its conserved first and last residue. D genes are given only for firm matches. Size tells how often a clone was seen (once, few, many) or the class of an expanded clone, and some rows leave it out.

cdr3_length: 13
j_call: TRBJ1-2
d_call: -
clone_size: -
v_call: TRBV5-4
cdr3_nt: TGTGCCAGCAGCTTCGGCGGAAACTATGGCTACACCTTC
cdr3_aa: CASSFGGNYGYTF

cdr3_length: 14
j_call: TRBJ2-7
d_call: TRBD1
clone_size: -
v_call: TRBV30
cdr3_nt: TGTGCCTGGAGTCGTGGACAGGGAGTCCACGAGCAGTACTTC
cdr3_aa: CAWSRGQGVHEQYF

cdr3_length: 14
j_call: TRBJ2-3
d_call: -
clone_size: few
v_call: TRBV9
cdr3_nt: TGTGCCAGCAGCCCCCGCTGGGCCACAGATACGCAGTATTTT
cdr3_aa: CASSPRWATDTQYF

cdr3_length: 15
j_call: TRBJ2-5
d_call: TRBD1
clone_size: -
v_call: TRBV7-7
cdr3_nt: TGTGCTAGCAGCCTAGGGACGGGACAGCAAGAGACCCAGTACTTC
cdr3_aa: CASSLGTGQQETQYF

cdr3_length: 15
j_call: TRBJ2-3
d_call: -
clone_size: -
v_call: TRBV28
cdr3_nt: TGTGCCAGCAGTCGGGACACCTCCCGCACAGATACGCAGTATTTT
cdr3_aa: CASSRDTSRTDTQYF

cdr3_length: 13
j_call: TRBJ1-5
d_call: -
clone_size: -
v_call: TRBV19
cdr3_nt: TGTGCCAGTAGGGACAGATATCAAGGACCCCAGCATTTT
cdr3_aa: CASRDRYQGPQHF

cdr3_length: 13
j_call: TRBJ2-1
d_call: TRBD1
clone_size: once
v_call: TRBV12-3/TRBV12-4
cdr3_nt: TGTGCCAGTCTGGGACAGGGGGCGGGTGAGCAGTTCTTC
cdr3_aa: CASLGQGAGEQFF

cdr3_length: 14
j_call: TRBJ1-2
d_call: -
clone_size: -
v_call: TRBV19
cdr3_nt: TGTGCCAGTAGTATCACAGGGATGGACTATGGCTACACCTTC
cdr3_aa: CASSITGMDYGYTF

cdr3_length: 12
j_call: TRBJ2-7
d_call: -
clone_size: -
v_call: TRBV29-1
cdr3_nt: TGCAGCGGGGGGAGGTCTAACTACGAGCAGTACTTC
cdr3_aa: CSGGRSNYEQYF

cdr3_length: 13
j_call: TRBJ2-5
d_call: -
clone_size: -
v_call: TRBV3-1/TRBV3-2
cdr3_nt: TGTGCCAGCAGCCCGACTTATCAAGAGACCCAGTACTTC
cdr3_aa: CASSPTYQETQYF

cdr3_length: 13
j_call: TRBJ2-2
d_call: -
clone_size: -
v_call: TRBV14
cdr3_nt: TGTGCCAGCAGCCACGGGGATCCCGGGGAGCTGTTTTTT
cdr3_aa: CASSHGDPGELFF

cdr3_length: 15
j_call: TRBJ1-2
d_call: TRBD1
clone_size: few
v_call: TRBV6-2/TRBV6-3
cdr3_nt: TGTGCCAGCAGTCTCACAGGGGCAGCGGGCTATGGCTACACCTTC
cdr3_aa: CASSLTGAAGYGYTF

cdr3_length: 17
j_call: TRBJ2-3
d_call: TRBD2
clone_size: -
v_call: TRBV24-1
cdr3_nt: TGTGCCACCAGTGATCCGACTAGCGACCGATACGGAGATACGCAGTATTTT
cdr3_aa: CATSDPTSDRYGDTQYF

cdr3_length: 15
j_call: TRBJ2-5
d_call: TRBD2
clone_size: -
v_call: TRBV4-1
cdr3_nt: TGCGCCAGCAGCCCCTTCCCCAGCGGGGGGGAGACCCAGTACTTC
cdr3_aa: CASSPFPSGGETQYF

cdr3_length: 14
j_call: TRBJ1-4
d_call: TRBD1
clone_size: -
v_call: TRBV5-1
cdr3_nt: TGCGCCAGCAGAGGGGACAGTACAGGCGAAAAACTGTTTTTT
cdr3_aa: CASRGDSTGEKLFF

cdr3_length: 17
j_call: TRBJ2-7
d_call: -
clone_size: -
v_call: TRBV6-2/TRBV6-3
cdr3_nt: TGTGCCAGCAGTTACTCGGGACTTGAGTTGGGTGCTTACGAGCAGTACTTC
cdr3_aa: CASSYSGLELGAYEQYF

cdr3_length: 13
j_call: TRBJ1-1
d_call: TRBD1
clone_size: once
v_call: TRBV6-5
cdr3_nt: TGTGCCAGCAGTTGGAGACAGGGGCCTGAAGCTTTCTTT
cdr3_aa: CASSWRQGPEAFF

cdr3_length: 16
j_call: TRBJ2-5
d_call: TRBD2
clone_size: -
v_call: TRBV9
cdr3_nt: TGTGCCAGCAGCGTAGGTTCACTAGCGGGAGCGGAGACCCAGTACTTC
cdr3_aa: CASSVGSLAGAETQYF

cdr3_length: 14
j_call: TRBJ1-2
d_call: TRBD1
clone_size: -
v_call: TRBV2
cdr3_nt: TGTGCCAGCAGTGAAGCGCGGCAGGGGGTCGGCTACACCTTC
cdr3_aa: CASSEARQGVGYTF

cdr3_length: 15
j_call: TRBJ1-1
d_call: TRBD1
clone_size: -
v_call: TRBV19
cdr3_nt: TGTGCCAGTAGTAGACAGGGGGATCTGAACACTGAAGCTTTCTTT
cdr3_aa: CASSRQGDLNTEAFF

cdr3_length: 14
j_call: TRBJ2-3
d_call: -
clone_size: -
v_call: TRBV6-4
cdr3_nt: TGTGCCAGCAGTCGGGACACCAGCACAGATACGCAGTATTTT
cdr3_aa: CASSRDTSTDTQYF

cdr3_length: 15
j_call: TRBJ2-7
d_call: TRBD2
clone_size: -
v_call: TRBV10-3
cdr3_nt: TGTGCCACCCACCCCGGGGCGGGAGCCACCTACGAGCAGTACTTC
cdr3_aa: CATHPGAGATYEQYF

cdr3_length: 15
j_call: TRBJ2-3
d_call: -
clone_size: -
v_call: TRBV19
cdr3_nt: TGTGCCAGTAGTATAGGGGGGGGCAAAGCAGATACGCAGTATTTT
cdr3_aa: CASSIGGGKADTQYF

cdr3_length: 17
j_call: TRBJ1-6
d_call: -
clone_size: -
v_call: TRBV7-2
cdr3_nt: TGTGCCAGCGGATTGATGGGGGCAGGAGAAGTTGATTCACCCCTCCACTTT
cdr3_aa: CASGLMGAGEVDSPLHF

cdr3_length: 15
j_call: TRBJ1-5
d_call: TRBD1
clone_size: -
v_call: TRBV28
cdr3_nt: TGTGCCAGCGGGACAGGAGATTATAGCAATCAGCCCCAGCATTTT
cdr3_aa: CASGTGDYSNQPQHF

cdr3_length: 16
j_call: TRBJ1-2
d_call: -
clone_size: -
v_call: TRBV4-1
cdr3_nt: TGCGCCAGCAGCCAAGAGTTCGGGGGTGCTAACTATGGCTACACCTTC
cdr3_aa: CASSQEFGGANYGYTF

cdr3_length: 17
j_call: TRBJ2-3
d_call: TRBD2
clone_size: few
v_call: TRBV4-1
cdr3_nt: TGCGCCAGCAGCCAACTGACCCTAGCGGGGGGCCTAGATACGCAGTATTTT
cdr3_aa: CASSQLTLAGGLDTQYF

cdr3_length: 13
j_call: TRBJ2-7
d_call: -
clone_size: -
v_call: TRBV30
cdr3_nt: TGTGCCTGGAGTAGGGCCAGGGCCTACGAGCAGTACTTC
cdr3_aa: CAWSRARAYEQYF

cdr3_length: 17
j_call: TRBJ1-3
d_call: TRBD1
clone_size: -
v_call: TRBV4-2
cdr3_nt: TGTGCCAGCGCGCCCTTCCCGGGACAGGGGTTTCGGGACACCATATATTTT
cdr3_aa: CASAPFPGQGFRDTIYF